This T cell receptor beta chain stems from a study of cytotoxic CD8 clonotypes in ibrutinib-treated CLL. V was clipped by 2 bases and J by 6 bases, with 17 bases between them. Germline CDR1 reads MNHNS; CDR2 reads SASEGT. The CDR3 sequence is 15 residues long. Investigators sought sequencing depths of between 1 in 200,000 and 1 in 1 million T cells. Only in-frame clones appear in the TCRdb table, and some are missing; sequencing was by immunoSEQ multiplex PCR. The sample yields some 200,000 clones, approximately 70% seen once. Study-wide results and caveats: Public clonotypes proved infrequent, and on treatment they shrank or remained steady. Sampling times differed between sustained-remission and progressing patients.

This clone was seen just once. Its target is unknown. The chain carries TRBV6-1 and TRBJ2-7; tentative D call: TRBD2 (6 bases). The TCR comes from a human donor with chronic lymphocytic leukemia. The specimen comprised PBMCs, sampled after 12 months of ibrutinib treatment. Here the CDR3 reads CASSEMGGEASEQYF. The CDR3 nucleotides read TGTGCCAGCAGTGAAATGGGCGGGGAGGCTAGCGAGCAGTACTTC.